This T cell receptor beta chain was identified in a study of cytomegalovirus exposure and HLA in healthy donors. PCR amplification relied on 60 Vbeta primers (plus 13 Jbeta primers). Here immunoSEQ multiplex PCR was the method, and the copy in TCRdb shows in-frame clones only, minus some. The table shows more than 100,000 clones, with less than 20% occurring only once. The study sampled nominally healthy donors, though unrecorded immune exposures were likely. Broader study findings: Prior analysis indicated that the majority of TCR beta V segments exhibited productivity approximately 87% or approximately 30% of the time. HLA alleles showed associations with roughly 17,000 TCR beta sequences in a later analysis, at a 0.05 false discovery rate.

V was clipped by 7 bases and J by 4 bases; unmatched bases: 9. The germline gives CDR1 MNHNS, CDR2 SASEGT. CDR3 size: 14 residues. This clone was seen only a few times. As yet, its antigen is unknown. This TCR was sampled from a woman aged 18-29 years in good health and CMV-seronegative. The material sequenced was PBMCs. The gene calls are TRBV6-1 and TRBJ1-1; TRBD1 matches 7 bases. In nucleotides, the CDR3 is TGTGCCAGCACCATGACAGGGATGGGCACTGAAGCTTTCTTT. This translates into CASTMTGMGTEAFF.